Listed here are 32 T cell receptor beta chains from one sample, sequenced in a study of beta chain features in type 1 diabetes. The isolated RNA, all of it, was reverse transcribed, so expressed TCRB transcripts were what got sequenced. Sequencing was performed with immunoSEQ multiplex PCR; in TCRdb, only in-frame clones are kept and a portion is missing. The sample shows some 150,000 clones, approximately 8.7% of them seen only once. No antigen has been identified for these receptors. Study observations and caveats: Shorter TCRB CDR3s, moderately but significantly so, marked every one of the four CD4+ subsets in Type 1 diabetes patients.

The sequenced sample was central memory CD4+ T cells from blood. The receptor source for this set is a woman aged 25 to 45 with type 1 diabetes.

J is TRBJ2-5 and V is TRBV7-8; 8 bases are shared with TRBD1. V lost 2 bases and J lost 0; bases outside the gene matches: 5. The CDR3 runs 16 residues. Per germline, CDR1 SGHVS and CDR2 FQNEAQ. The CDR3 coding sequence is TGTGCCAGCAGCTTACCCCGGACAGGGCACCAAGAGACCCAGTACTTC. It codes for CASSLPRTGHQETQYF. Together with reference TRBV7-8 and TRBJ2-5, the CDR3 gives the full variable domain: GAGVSQSPRYKVAKRGQDVALRCDPISGHVSLFWYQQALGQGPEFLTYFQNEAQLDKSGLPSDRFFAERPEGSVSTLKIQRTQQEDSAVYLCASSLPRTGHQETQYFGPGTRLLVL.

The table lists this clone with a few counts. J is TRBJ1-2 and V is TRBV7-9; unclear D gene. Trimming removed 5 bases at V and 4 bases at J, with 5 bases between. The CDR3 has 11 amino acids. Germline V CDR1 and CDR2: SEHNR, FQNEAQ (reference sequence). The CDR3 protein is CASSEAYGYTF. The CDR3 nucleotides read TGTGCCAGCAGCGAGGCCTATGGCTACACCTTC.

This chain connects TRBV7-9 to TRBJ2-3; 9 positions match TRBD2. The V segment lost 5 bases and the J segment 3 bases; nucleotides outside the gene matches: 9. Germline loops: CDR1 SEHNR, CDR2 FQNEAQ (reference sequence). CDR3 length: 16 amino acids. CDR3 in amino acids: CASSGWTSAGTDTQYF. CDR3 nucleotide sequence: TGTGCCAGCAGCGGGTGGACTAGCGCTGGGACAGATACGCAGTATTTT.

The chain joins TRBV6-1 to TRBJ2-7; weak D call: TRBD1 (6 bases). Trimming left V 7 bases short and J 5 bases short, with 15 bases between. Germline CDR1 MNHNS, CDR2 SASEGT. CDR3 length: 13 amino acids. CDR3 amino acids: CASNRRQVDEQYF. In nucleotides, the CDR3 is TGTGCCAGCAATCGCCGACAGGTTGACGAGCAGTACTTC.

The genes are TRBV28 and TRBJ2-7, with no clear D. The CDR3 extends over 14 amino acids. V shed 4 bases and J shed 0 bases, with 10 bases lying between them. CDR1 MDHEN and CDR2 SYDVKM come from the germline V gene. CDR3 residues: CASSSPVPSYEQYF. The CDR3 nucleotides read TGTGCCAGCAGTTCGCCGGTCCCCTCCTACGAGCAGTACTTC.

The chain carries TRBV9 and TRBJ2-2; the D gene is possibly TRBD2 (6 bases). The CDR3 loop spans 16 amino acids. Trimming pared 0 bases from V and 1 base from J, leaving 10 bases between. Germline CDR1 SGDLS, CDR2 YYNGEE. The CDR3 nucleotides are TGTGCCAGCAGCGTAGTTAGCGGAGTGAACACCGGGGAGCTGTTTTTT. Protein sequence: CASSVVSGVNTGELFF.

This clone was observed a few times. V usage is TRBV2 and J usage is TRBJ2-3, with 9 bases lining up with TRBD2. The ends lost 5 bases at V and 1 base at J; junction bases unmatched: 1. Germline V gene lookup returns CDR1 SNHLY and CDR2 FYNNEI. The CDR3 is made up of 14 amino acids. The CDR3 DNA reads TGTGCCAGCAGTAGACTAGCGGGCACAGATACGCAGTATTTT. The encoded protein is CASSRLAGTDTQYF.

This chain joins TRBV5-1 and TRBJ2-1; D remains ambiguous. This CDR3 is built from 18 residues. Germline V gene sequence: CDR1 SGHRS, CDR2 YFSETQ. The V gene lost 1 base and the J gene lost 8 bases, with 25 bases spanning the gap. The chain's CDR3 is CASSLRLAGGTTQDEQFF. The CDR3 DNA reads as TGCGCCAGCAGCTTGAGGTTGGCTGGCGGCACAACCCAAGATGAGCAGTTCTTC.

This clone was counted only a few times. The chain links TRBV11-2 to TRBJ1-2; 10 bases align to TRBD1. The ends lost 5 bases at V and 6 bases at J; junction bases unmatched: 3. CDR1 SGHAT and CDR2 FQNNGV come from the germline V gene. The CDR3 length is 13 residues. CDR3 nucleotides: TGTGCCAGCAGCAAAGACAGGGGGCATGGCTACACCTTC. Encoded protein: CASSKDRGHGYTF.

The J gene is TRBJ2-2, the V gene TRBV2; 12 bases match TRBD2. V lost 6 bases and J lost 4; bases outside the gene matches: 6. CDR3 size: 16 residues. Germline V lookup: CDR1 SNHLY, CDR2 FYNNEI. The CDR3 region is CASRLGLAGTTGELFF. The CDR3 DNA sequence: TGTGCCAGCAGACTTGGACTAGCGGGAACCACCGGGGAGCTGTTTTTT.

In this sample, this clone turned up a few times. CDR3 loop: CASSLSQGHQPQHF. CDR3 nucleotides: TGTGCCAGCAGTTTATCTCAGGGCCATCAGCCCCAGCATTTT. V gene TRBV28 combines with J gene TRBJ1-5; possible D gene TRBD1, 5 bases. The CDR3 contains 14 residues. From germline, CDR1 is MDHEN and CDR2 SYDVKM. V was cut by 1 base and J by 5 bases, with 9 bases left in between.

The CDR3 DNA reads as TGCGCCAGCAGCTTGGTTCAGGGTACCTACAATGAGCAGTTCTTC. It is translated as CASSLVQGTYNEQFF. The V call is TRBV5-1, the J call TRBJ2-1; D perhaps matches TRBD1 (5 bases). The V and J ends lost 0 bases and 2 bases respectively, with 9 bases between them. Germline V gene sequence: CDR1 SGHRS, CDR2 YFSETQ. The CDR3 sequence is 15 residues long.

This chain links TRBV7-2 with TRBJ2-7; D gene ambiguous. The CDR3 contains 15 residues. V was trimmed by 3 bases and J by 0 bases, leaving 12 bases between them. The germline V gene encodes CDR1 SGHTA and CDR2 FQGNSA. The CDR3 loop is CASSFSLGFSYEQYF. CDR3 bases: TGTGCCAGCAGCTTCTCTTTGGGCTTCTCCTACGAGCAGTACTTC.

This clone was seen a handful of times. Other DNA sequences of this sample code for an identical CDR3. The chain joins TRBV29-1 to TRBJ1-3; D is possibly TRBD1 (5 bases). This CDR3 contains 13 residues. The V and J ends lost 4 bases and 2 bases respectively, with 9 bases between them. CDR1 and CDR2 (germline): SQVTM, ANQGSEA. CDR3 sequence: CSVGRGTGNTIYF. The DNA of the CDR3 is TGCAGCGTTGGACGGGGGACTGGAAACACCATATATTTT.

This clone was observed a handful of times. This rearrangement joins TRBV4-2 to TRBJ2-1; TRBD2 aligns across 7 bases. The ends lost 4 bases at V and 2 bases at J; junction bases unmatched: 23. CDR3 length: 21 residues. Germline V CDR1 and CDR2: LGHNA, YNFKEQ. The CDR3 DNA reads as TGTGCCAGCAGCCTCGAATGGACGGGGCGGGAGCGACGTCCGACCTACAATGAGCAGTTCTTC. Residues: CASSLEWTGRERRPTYNEQFF.

J is TRBJ2-7 and V is TRBV6-5; 7 bases fit TRBD2. V was clipped by 2 bases and J by 7 bases; unmatched bases: 2. This CDR3 contains 12 residues. Looked up from germline, CDR1 is MNHEY and CDR2 is SVGAGI. CDR3 DNA: TGTGCCAGCAGTTACACGCGGGGGGAGCAGTACTTC. It encodes CASSYTRGEQYF.

This clone was counted only a few times. This sequence joins TRBV11-1 and TRBJ2-3, with 7 bases matching TRBD1. Trimming took 3 bases from V and 6 from J; bases not matched to a gene: 9. CDR1 SGHAT and CDR2 FQDESV come from the germline V gene (reference sequence). The CDR3 has 15 residues. CDR3 coding DNA: TGTGCCAGCAGCTTGCAACAGGGGTCTCGGGATACGCAGTATTTT. This gives the protein CASSLQQGSRDTQYF.

This clone was detected only a few times. The chain links TRBV19 to TRBJ2-2; D gene uncertain. Trimming removed 5 bases from V and 6 bases from J, with 10 bases in between. This CDR3 is built from 13 residues. Germline V gives CDR1 LNHDA, CDR2 SQIVND (reference sequence). The CDR3 DNA reads as TGTGCCAGTAGTCCGGTTATCCCCGGGGAGCTGTTTTTT. Protein product: CASSPVIPGELFF.

J is TRBJ1-2 and V is TRBV7-2, with D possibly matching TRBD1 (6 bases). V was cut by 5 bases and J by 4 bases, with 14 bases left in between. The CDR3 runs 14 residues. The germline CDR1 and CDR2 sequences are SGHTA and FQGNSA. CDR3 region: CASSPDRNTYGYTF. The CDR3 DNA sequence: TGTGCCAGCAGCCCCGACAGGAACACCTATGGCTACACCTTC. The variable domain in full, completed from reference TRBV7-2 and TRBJ1-2, reads GAGVSQSPSNKVTEKGKDVELRCDPISGHTALYWYRQSLGQGLEFLIYFQGNSAPDKSGLPSDRFSAERTGGSVSTLTIQRTQQEDSAVYLCASSPDRNTYGYTFGSGTRLTVV.

V and J are TRBV7-3 and TRBJ1-2; 7 bases are shared with TRBD1. The germline V gene encodes CDR1 SGHTA and CDR2 FQGTGA. Trimming removed 0 bases from V and 5 bases from J; junction bases left unmatched: 9. The CDR3 is made up of 16 amino acids. The CDR3 reads CASSLTGPGTEYGYTF. In DNA form, the CDR3 reads TGTGCCAGCAGCTTAACCGGACCCGGGACAGAGTATGGCTACACCTTC.

The chain combines TRBV29-1 with TRBJ2-5; 12 nucleotides align to TRBD1. V gave up 4 bases and J gave up 5 bases; unmatched junction bases: 5. CDR3 length equals 14 residues. Germline V gene lookup returns CDR1 SQVTM and CDR2 ANQGSEA. CDR3 sequence (DNA): TGCAGCGTTGGAGGGACAGGGGGCTGGGAGACCCAGTACTTC. It codes for CSVGGTGGWETQYF.

This clone was seen a handful of times. The rearrangement links TRBV2 to TRBJ2-3; D unresolved. V was trimmed by 3 bases and J by 14 bases, leaving 12 bases between them. The CDR3 covers 11 residues. Germline V gene lookup returns CDR1 SNHLY and CDR2 FYNNEI. CDR3 DNA sequence: TGTGCCAGCAGTGAGCCGGGTCCTCCGTATTTT. Amino acids: CASSEPGPPYF.

This clone was counted a few times. The chain combines TRBV11-2 with TRBJ1-2, with 8 bases that match TRBD1. The CDR3 sequence is 13 residues long. V trimming: 8 bases; J trimming: 6 bases; junction bases outside the gene matches: 8. Germline V CDR1 and CDR2: SGHAT, FQNNGV. The CDR3 spells CASGSDRANGYTF. In nucleotides, the CDR3 is TGTGCCAGCGGTTCGGACAGGGCGAATGGCTACACCTTC.

There are a few counts of this clone. The junction does not match germline at one end; this may be a read error. The chain links TRBV18 to TRBJ1-1; D is ambiguous. Per germline, CDR1 KGHSH and CDR2 LQKENI. There are 16 residues in the CDR3. The CDR3, as DNA: TGTGCCAGCTCACCGACGGGGATTTACGACGGCACTCAAGCTTTCTTT. Amino acids: CASSPTGIYDGTQAFF. Full variable domain (remainder filled in from reference TRBV18 and TRBJ1-1): NAGVMQNPRHLVRRRGQEARLRCSPMKGHSHVYWYRQLPEEGLKFMVYLQKENIIDESGMPKERFSAEFPKEGPSILRIQQVVRGDSAAYFCASSPTGIYDGTQAFFGQGTRLTVV.

The gene calls are TRBV4-1 and TRBJ2-7; 7 nucleotides match TRBD2. This CDR3 spans 13 amino acids. Germline trimming cut 2 bases from V and 6 bases from J; bases unmatched to any gene: 4. Germline CDR1 is MGHRA and CDR2 is YSYEKL. The CDR3 here is CASSQLGGIEQYF. CDR3 nucleotides: TGCGCCAGCAGCCAACTGGGGGGGATCGAGCAGTACTTC.

V is TRBV9 and J is TRBJ2-1; 9 positions agree with TRBD1. In germline, CDR1 is SGDLS, CDR2 YYNGEE. The CDR3 consists of 18 residues. Germline trimming cut 8 bases from V and 0 bases from J; bases unmatched to any gene: 15. Here the CDR3 DNA reads TGTGCCAGGAGCTTGACAGGGGGACTCCTTAGCTCCTACAATGAGCAGTTCTTC. Translating it yields CARSLTGGLLSSYNEQFF. Full variable domain (rest looked up from reference TRBV9 and TRBJ2-1): DSGVTQTPKHLITATGQRVTLRCSPRSGDLSVYWYQQSLDQGLQFLIQYYNGEERAKGNILERFSAQQFPDLHSELNLSSLELGDSALYFCARSLTGGLLSSYNEQFFGPGTRLTVL.

This clone has more than one count but fewer than ten. The V call is TRBV28, the J call TRBJ2-3, with 13 bases identical to TRBD2. Per germline, CDR1 MDHEN and CDR2 SYDVKM. The CDR3 contains 18 residues. Trimming took 6 bases from V and 0 from J; bases not matched to a gene: 9. CDR3 in amino acids: CASSRGLAGPMSTDTQYF. The CDR3 coding sequence is TGTGCCAGCAGCCGGGGACTAGCGGGACCAATGAGCACAGATACGCAGTATTTT.

This clone turned up a few times. Different DNA sequences within this sample yield the same CDR3. The chain is built from TRBV9 and TRBJ2-3, with D possibly matching TRBD1 (6 bases). The V end was cut by 0 bases, the J end by 1 base, with 9 bases between. This CDR3 is 15 amino acids long. Looked up from germline, CDR1 is SGDLS and CDR2 is YYNGEE. The CDR3 spells CASSVEQGRTDTQYF. CDR3 DNA sequence: TGTGCCAGCAGCGTAGAACAGGGTCGCACAGATACGCAGTATTTT.

The rearrangement links TRBV7-2 to TRBJ2-1; D is unresolved. V was pared by 3 bases and J by 1 base, with 10 bases between. CDR1 is SGHTA, CDR2 FQGNSA, per germline. This CDR3 comprises 15 residues. CDR3 nucleotide sequence: TGTGCCAGCAGCTTGGCCACAGTATCCTACAATGAGCAGTTCTTC. This translates into CASSLATVSYNEQFF.

The chain joins TRBV29-1 to TRBJ2-5, with 7 bases that match TRBD1. The CDR3 has 15 residues. J gave up 0 bases and V 5 bases, and 9 bases lay outside the gene matches. Looked up from germline, CDR1 is SQVTM and CDR2 is ANQGSEA. CDR3 amino acids: CSVFFLTGHQETQYF. DNA of the CDR3: TGCAGCGTTTTTTTCCTGACAGGGCACCAAGAGACCCAGTACTTC.

The J gene is TRBJ2-7, the V gene TRBV29-1, with D tentatively TRBD2 (7 bases). Trimming cost V 3 bases and J 6 bases, with 18 bases left between them. Germline assignment: CDR1 SQVTM and CDR2 ANQGSEA. This CDR3 contains 14 residues. CDR3 DNA sequence: TGCAGCGTTGAGAGTCGGGGGGCGCAGGGCGAGCAGTACTTC. Translation gives CSVESRGAQGEQYF.

The chain is built from TRBV14 and TRBJ1-2; the D gene is possibly TRBD1 (6 bases). With 1 base removed from V and 8 bases from J, the gap between germline ends came to 23 bases. The CDR3 is made up of 17 amino acids. Germline values: CDR1 SGHDN, CDR2 FVKESK. As DNA, the CDR3 is TGTGCCAGCAGCCAAGCCTACCACAGGGCTCCCACCAACGGCTACACCTTC. The encoded protein is CASSQAYHRAPTNGYTF.